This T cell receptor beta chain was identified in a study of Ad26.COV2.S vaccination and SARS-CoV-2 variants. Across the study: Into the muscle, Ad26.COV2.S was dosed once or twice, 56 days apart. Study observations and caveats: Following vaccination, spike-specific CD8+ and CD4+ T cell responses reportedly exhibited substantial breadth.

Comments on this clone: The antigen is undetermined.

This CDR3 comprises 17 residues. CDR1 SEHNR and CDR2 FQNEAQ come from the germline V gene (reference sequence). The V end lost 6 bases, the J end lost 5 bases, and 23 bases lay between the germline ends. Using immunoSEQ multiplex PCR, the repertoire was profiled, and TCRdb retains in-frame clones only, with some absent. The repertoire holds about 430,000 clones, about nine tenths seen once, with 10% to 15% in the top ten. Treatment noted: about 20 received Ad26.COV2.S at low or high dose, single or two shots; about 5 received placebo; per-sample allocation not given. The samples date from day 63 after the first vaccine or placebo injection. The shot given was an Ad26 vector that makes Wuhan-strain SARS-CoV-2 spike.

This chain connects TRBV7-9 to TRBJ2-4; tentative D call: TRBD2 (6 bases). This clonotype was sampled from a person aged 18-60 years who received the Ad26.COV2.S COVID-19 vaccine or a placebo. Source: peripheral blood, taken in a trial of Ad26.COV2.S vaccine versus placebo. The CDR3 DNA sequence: TGTGCCAGCAGAGGCCGTGGGTCGGGAGCGGCCGAAAACATTCAGTACTTC. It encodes CASRGRGSGAAENIQYF.